The T cell receptor beta chain described here comes from a study of cytomegalovirus exposure and HLA in healthy donors. Study results and caveats: Being indistinguishable, some V segments were excluded, TRBV6-2 and TRBV6-3 among them.

The V segment lost 4 bases and the J segment 8 bases; nucleotides outside the gene matches: 5. CDR1 and CDR2 (germline): SEHNR, FQNEAQ (reference sequence). This CDR3 has 14 amino acids. With respect to this clone: Its antigen remains unknown.

PCR involved 60 Vbeta and 13 Jbeta primers. Some clones are missing from TCRdb's copy, which holds only in-frame ones; the method was immunoSEQ multiplex PCR. The sample records some 130,000 clones, about 78% being singletons. The material sequenced was PBMCs. The gene calls are TRBV7-9 and TRBJ1-4, with 9 positions matching TRBD1. This clonotype originated in a female donor in good health and CMV-seronegative. CDR3 bases: TGTGCCAGCAGCTCCGGGACAGGGAACGAAAAACTGTTTTTT. Amino acid sequence: CASSSGTGNEKLFF.